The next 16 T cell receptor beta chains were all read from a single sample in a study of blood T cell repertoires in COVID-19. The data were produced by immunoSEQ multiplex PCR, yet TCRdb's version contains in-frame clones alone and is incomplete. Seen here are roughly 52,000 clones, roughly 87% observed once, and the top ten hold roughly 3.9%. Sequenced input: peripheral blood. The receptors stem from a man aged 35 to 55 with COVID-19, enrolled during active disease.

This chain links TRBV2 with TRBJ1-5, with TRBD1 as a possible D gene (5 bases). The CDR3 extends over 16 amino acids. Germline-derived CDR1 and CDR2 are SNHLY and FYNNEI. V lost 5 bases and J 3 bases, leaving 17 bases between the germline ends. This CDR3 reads CASSTRGGRYNQPQHF. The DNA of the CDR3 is TGTGCCAGCAGTACAAGGGGCGGCCGCTACAATCAGCCCCAGCATTTT.

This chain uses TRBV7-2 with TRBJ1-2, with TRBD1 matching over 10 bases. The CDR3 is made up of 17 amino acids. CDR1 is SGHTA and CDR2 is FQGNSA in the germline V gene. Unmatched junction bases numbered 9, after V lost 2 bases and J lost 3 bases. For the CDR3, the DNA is TGTGCCAGCAGCTTAACCCGGACAGGGGGTCGGGACTATGGCTACACCTTC. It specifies CASSLTRTGGRDYGYTF.

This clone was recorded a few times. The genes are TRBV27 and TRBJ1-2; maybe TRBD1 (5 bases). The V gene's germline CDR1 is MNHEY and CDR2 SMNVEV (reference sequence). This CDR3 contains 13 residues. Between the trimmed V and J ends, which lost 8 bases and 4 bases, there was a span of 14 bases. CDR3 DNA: TGTGCCAGCCGACCCCAGGGAACCTATGGCTACACCTTC. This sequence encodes CASRPQGTYGYTF.

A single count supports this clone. CDR3 nucleotides: TGTGCCAGCAGCTTAACACAGGGATCTGGAAACACCATATATTTT. It encodes CASSLTQGSGNTIYF. The chain uses TRBV7-6 and TRBJ1-3, with D possibly being TRBD1 (6 bases). There are 15 residues in the CDR3. Germline V lookup: CDR1 SGHVS, CDR2 FNYEAQ. The ends were cut back, 2 bases at V and 1 base at J, with 9 bases in the middle.

CDR3 sequence: CASSLVGGAGYGYTF. The CDR3 coding sequence is TGTGCCAGCAGCTTAGTAGGGGGAGCTGGCTATGGCTACACCTTC. This rearrangement joins TRBV7-8 to TRBJ1-2; D possibly corresponds to TRBD1 (6 bases). The germline V gene encodes CDR1 SGHVS and CDR2 FQNEAQ. CDR3 length: 15 residues. The germline V and J ends were trimmed by 1 base and 4 bases, with 13 bases remaining between them.

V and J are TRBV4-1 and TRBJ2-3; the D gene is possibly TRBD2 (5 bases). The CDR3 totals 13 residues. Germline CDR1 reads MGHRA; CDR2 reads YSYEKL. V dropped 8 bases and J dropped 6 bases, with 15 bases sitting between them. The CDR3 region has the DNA TGCGCCAGCGGAGCATTGTGGAGGGATACGCAGTATTTT. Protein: CASGALWRDTQYF.

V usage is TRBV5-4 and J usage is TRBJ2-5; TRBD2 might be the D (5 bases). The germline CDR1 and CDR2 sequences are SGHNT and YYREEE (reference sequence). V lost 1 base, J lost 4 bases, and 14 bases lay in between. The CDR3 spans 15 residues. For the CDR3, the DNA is TGTGCCAGCAGCTTGAAATCCGGAGGCCGAGAGACCCAGTACTTC. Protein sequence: CASSLKSGGRETQYF.

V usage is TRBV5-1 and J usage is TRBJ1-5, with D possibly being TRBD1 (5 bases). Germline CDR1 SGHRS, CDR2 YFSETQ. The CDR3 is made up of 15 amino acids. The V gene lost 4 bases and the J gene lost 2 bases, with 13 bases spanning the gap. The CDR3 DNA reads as TGCGCCAGCAGCCAGGGTTCCGGCGGCAATCAGCCCCAGCATTTT. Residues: CASSQGSGGNQPQHF.

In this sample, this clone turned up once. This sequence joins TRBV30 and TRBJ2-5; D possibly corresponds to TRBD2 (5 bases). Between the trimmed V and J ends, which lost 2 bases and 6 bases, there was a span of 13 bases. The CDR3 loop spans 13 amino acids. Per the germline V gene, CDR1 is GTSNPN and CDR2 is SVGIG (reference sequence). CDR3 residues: CAWSFGVGKTQYF. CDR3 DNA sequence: TGTGCCTGGAGTTTCGGCGTCGGGAAGACCCAGTACTTC.

The CDR3 here is CASSFRGGTEAFF. The CDR3, as DNA: TGTGCCAGCAGCTTCCGGGGTGGTACTGAAGCTTTCTTT. The chain employs TRBV7-3 and TRBJ1-1; no reliable D call. Per germline, CDR1 SGHTA and CDR2 FQGTGA. The germline V and J ends were trimmed by 3 bases and 5 bases, with 10 bases remaining between them. CDR3 length: 13 residues.

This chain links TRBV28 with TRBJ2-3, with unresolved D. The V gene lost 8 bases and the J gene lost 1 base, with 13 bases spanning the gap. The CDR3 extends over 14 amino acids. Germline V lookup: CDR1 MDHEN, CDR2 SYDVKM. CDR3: CASHESSGTDTQYF. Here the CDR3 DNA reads TGTGCCAGCCATGAGTCAAGTGGCACAGATACGCAGTATTTT.

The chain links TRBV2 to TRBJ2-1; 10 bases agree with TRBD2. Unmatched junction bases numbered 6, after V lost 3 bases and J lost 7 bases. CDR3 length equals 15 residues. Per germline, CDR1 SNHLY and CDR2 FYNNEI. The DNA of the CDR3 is TGTGCCAGCAGTGAGTTGGGACTAGCGAGGAATGAGCAGTTCTTC. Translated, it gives CASSELGLARNEQFF.

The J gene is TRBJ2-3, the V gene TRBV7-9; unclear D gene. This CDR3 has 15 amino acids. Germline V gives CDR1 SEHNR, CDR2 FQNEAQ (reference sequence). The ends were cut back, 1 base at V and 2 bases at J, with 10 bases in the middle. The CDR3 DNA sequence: TGTGCCAGCAGCTTAGATGGCGGATTCACAGATACGCAGTATTTT. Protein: CASSLDGGFTDTQYF.

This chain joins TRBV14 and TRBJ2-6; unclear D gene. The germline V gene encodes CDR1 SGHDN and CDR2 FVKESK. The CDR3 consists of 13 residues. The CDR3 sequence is CATRVAGANVLTF. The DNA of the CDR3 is TGTGCAACTCGGGTCGCTGGGGCCAACGTCCTGACTTTC.

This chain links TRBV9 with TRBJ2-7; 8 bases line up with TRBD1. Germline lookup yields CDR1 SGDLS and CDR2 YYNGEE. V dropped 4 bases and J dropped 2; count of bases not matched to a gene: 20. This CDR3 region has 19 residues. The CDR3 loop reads CASSSPTPGAAGGPYEQYF. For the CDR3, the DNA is TGTGCCAGCAGCTCCCCAACTCCAGGGGCGGCAGGGGGCCCCTACGAGCAGTACTTC.

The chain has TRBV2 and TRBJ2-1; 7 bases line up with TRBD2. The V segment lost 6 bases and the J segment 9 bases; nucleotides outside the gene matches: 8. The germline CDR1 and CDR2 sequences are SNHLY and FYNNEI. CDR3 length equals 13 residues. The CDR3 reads CASRRGSGPEQFF. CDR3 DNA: TGTGCCAGCAGGAGGGGTAGCGGGCCTGAGCAGTTCTTC.